This TCR beta chain originates from a study of cytomegalovirus exposure and HLA in healthy donors. Study in general: Genetic ancestry analysis placed over 75% of the 410 or so donors that were genotyped in the Caucasian-associated cluster.

The study ran its PCR with 60 Vbeta and 13 Jbeta primers. TCRdb's table, derived via immunoSEQ multiplex PCR, lists solely in-frame clones and lacks some. The table lists under 300,000 clones, about 86% of them singletons, with roughly 7.4% in the top ten. The CDR3 has 16 residues. The V and J ends lost 5 bases and 6 bases, in that order; junction bases with no gene match: 12. Germline CDR1 reads SGHAT; CDR2 reads FQDESV (reference sequence). As concerns this clone: Antigen: not known.

Study-wide points: An apparent linkage of common viral pathogens to several of the most significant clusters emerged in a later analysis.

The origin of this receptor is an older woman in good health and CMV-seropositive. This chain joins TRBV11-1 and TRBJ2-1; 8 bases align to TRBD2. Sample: PBMCs. In DNA form, the CDR3 reads TGTGCCAGCAGCCCATTAGCGGGACGGGGGGCCAATGAGCAGTTCTTC. Translating it yields CASSPLAGRGANEQFF.